This record looks at one T cell receptor (beta chain) sequence and its context. The CDR3 is made up of 16 amino acids. The germline V gene has CDR1 PRHDT and CDR2 FYEKMQ (reference sequence). The ends lost 4 bases at V and 1 base at J; junction bases unmatched: 8. This sample was taken from a study of cytomegalovirus exposure and HLA in healthy donors. 13 Jbeta primers and 60 Vbeta primers were used for the PCR. Clones were read by immunoSEQ multiplex PCR, and TCRdb kept only the in-frame ones, dropping some. Among 150,000 to 200,000 clones listed, around four fifths were seen once. The sequencing input was PBMCs. The chain employs TRBV13 and TRBJ1-1; TRBD1 aligns across 8 bases. This receptor was obtained from a middle-aged woman in good health and CMV-seronegative. In DNA form, the CDR3 reads TGTGCCAGCAGCTCAACCCGGACAGGGAGGAACACTGAAGCTTTCTTT. It codes for CASSSTRTGRNTEAFF.